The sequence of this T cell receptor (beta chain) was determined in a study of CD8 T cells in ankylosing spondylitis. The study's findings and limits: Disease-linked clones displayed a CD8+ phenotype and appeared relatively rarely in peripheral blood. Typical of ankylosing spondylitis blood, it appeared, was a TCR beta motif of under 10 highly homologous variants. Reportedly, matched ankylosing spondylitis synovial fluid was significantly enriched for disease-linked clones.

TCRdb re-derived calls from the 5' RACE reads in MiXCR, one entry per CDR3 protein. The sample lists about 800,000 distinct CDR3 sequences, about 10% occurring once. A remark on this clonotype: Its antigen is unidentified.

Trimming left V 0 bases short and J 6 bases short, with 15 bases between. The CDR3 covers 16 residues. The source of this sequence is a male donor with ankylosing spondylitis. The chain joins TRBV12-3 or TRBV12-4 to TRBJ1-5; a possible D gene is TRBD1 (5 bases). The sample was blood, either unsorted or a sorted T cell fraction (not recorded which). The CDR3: CASSLAGGGPAQPQHF. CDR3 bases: TGTGCCAGCAGTTTAGCGGGGGGAGGGCCGGCTCAGCCCCAGCATTTT.